The entry that follows covers one TCR beta chain sequence. The repertoire was sequenced with immunoSEQ multiplex PCR; TCRdb's copy has only in-frame clones and lacks some. Of over 450,000 clones listed, about 89% are singletons. The data derive from a study of Ad26.COV2.S vaccination and SARS-CoV-2 variants. Overall study: Recipients of Ad26.COV2.S got it intramuscularly, once or twice 56 days apart.

CDR3 size: 19 residues. Per germline, CDR1 ENHRY and CDR2 SYGVKD. V shed 0 bases and J shed 4 bases, with 22 bases lying between them. Stated treatment: over 15 received Ad26.COV2.S at low or high dose, single or two shots; about 5 received placebo; per-sample allocation not given. The study sampled participants on day 63 after the first vaccine or placebo injection. Sequencing was performed on peripheral blood, taken in a trial of Ad26.COV2.S vaccine versus placebo. The receptor comes from a person aged 18-65 years who received the Ad26.COV2.S COVID-19 vaccine or a placebo. The rearrangement links TRBV10-3 to TRBJ1-5; perhaps TRBD1 as D (6 bases). Here the CDR3 reads CAISESFVLTTGRNQPQHF. The CDR3 region has the DNA TGTGCCATCAGTGAGTCGTTTGTATTAACAACAGGGAGGAATCAGCCCCAGCATTTT.